This TCR beta chain was documented in a study of T cell therapy after organ transplantation. Whole-study results and caveats: Pretherapy CD8 clonality inversely correlated with its fold change after therapy. Nonresponders had marked pretherapy clonal expansions and little post-therapy change.

Time point: 20-29 weeks after completion of therapy. With regard to this clone: Its antigen is still unknown.

V shed 6 bases and J shed 2 bases, with 13 bases lying between them. The length of the CDR3 is 14 residues. CDR1 SEHNR and CDR2 FQNEAQ come from the germline V gene (reference sequence). Repertoires were generated with immunoSEQ multiplex PCR, while TCRdb's copy carries only in-frame clones and drops some. Among around 20,000 clones listed, roughly 89% were seen once. The rearrangement uses TRBV7-9 and TRBJ1-2, with unresolved D. The source material was CD8+ T cells from blood, sampled after autologous CMV-specific T cell therapy. The clonotype comes from a human patient who had received a solid organ transplant and had CMV disease. Some T cells could come from the graft donor. This CDR3 reads CASRPGSRNYGYTF. The DNA for the CDR3 is TGTGCCAGCAGACCAGGCTCACGGAACTATGGCTACACCTTC.